This section outlines one T cell receptor (beta chain) sequence together with its context. The data were taken from a study of blood T cell repertoires in COVID-19. In the study overall: Sites across the United States, Italy and Spain contributed samples from acute and convalescent COVID-19. T cells, B-cell-depleted T cells, or PBMCs supplied cDNA or gDNA.

Measured with immunoSEQ multiplex PCR; TCRdb has only the in-frame clones, and not every one. The table shows over 100,000 clones, with 75% to 95% occurring only once. The V gene end was trimmed by 6 bases and the J gene end by 3 bases; junction bases not matched to a gene: 14. From germline, CDR1 is MNHEY and CDR2 SMNVEV (reference sequence). The CDR3 covers 16 residues. The origin of this receptor is a human donor in a cohort sampled during active COVID-19. The chain recombines TRBV27 with TRBJ2-7; 7 bases agree with TRBD2. Sequenced material: peripheral blood. The CDR3 loop is CASRNVATSDYYEQYF. The CDR3 DNA reads TGTGCCAGCAGAAACGTAGCAACTAGCGACTACTACGAGCAGTACTTC.